This T cell receptor beta chain was obtained from a study of neurological immune-mediated disorders. The time point is: longitudinal time-point 2. Where libraries were unsorted, they were derived from 2 million PBMCs stored at -80 degrees C. Study-level points and caveats: Falling below healthy controls, multiple sclerosis showed the least TCR clonal expansion, while HTLV-1-associated myelopathy showed the most.

The junction had 9 bases not matched to a gene; V was cut back by 4 bases and J by 6 bases. Germline CDR1 and CDR2: SGHRS and YFSETQ. The CDR3 contains 15 residues. This clonotype has at least ten counts. Antigen unknown. The cDNA was produced through 5'RACE with 10-nucleotide random UMIs. Sequencing of 15-18 subjects in each run yielded over 160 million TCR-beta sequences. From the 5' RACE reads, TCRdb called clonotypes with MiXCR, one entry per CDR3 protein. The table lists 50,000 or so distinct CDR3 sequences, about an eighth of them singletons. This rearrangement joins TRBV5-1 to TRBJ1-5, with 8 bases aligning to TRBD1. Sequencing used PBMCs. This clonotype originated in a male donor with HTLV-1-associated myelopathy (HAM/TSP). The DNA for the CDR3 is TGCGCCAGCAGCCCGGGGACAGGAGCAGGTCAGCCCCAGCATTTT. This gives the protein CASSPGTGAGQPQHF.